These 13 T cell receptor beta chains came from one sample sequenced in a study of T cells in localized non-small cell lung cancer. Produced via immunoSEQ multiplex PCR; TCRdb's table is partial and in-frame only. Of tens of thousands of clones in the sample, 80% to 90% were seen once. This sample comprised peripheral blood, obtained before any cancer treatment. These receptor sequences come from a man aged 40 to 70 with stage I squamous cell lung carcinoma.

This CDR3 is CASSGQGIEKLFF. In nucleotides, the CDR3 is TGTGCCAGCAGTGGACAGGGCATTGAAAAACTGTTTTTT. The chain has TRBV2 and TRBJ1-4; 7 nucleotides align to TRBD1. The V gene's germline CDR1 is SNHLY and CDR2 FYNNEI. The CDR3 sequence is 13 residues long. V lost 4 bases and J lost 7; bases outside the gene matches: 3. Full variable domain (remainder filled in from reference TRBV2 and TRBJ1-4): EPEVTQTPSHQVTQMGQEVILRCVPISNHLYFYWYRQILGQKVEFLVSFYNNEISEKSEIFDDQFSVERPDGSNFTLKIRSTKLEDSAMYFCASSGQGIEKLFFGSGTQLSVL.

The V gene is TRBV19, the J gene TRBJ1-6; tentative D call: TRBD1 (6 bases). V lost 4 bases and J lost 8, with 18 bases in between. This CDR3 comprises 16 residues. CDR1 and CDR2 (germline): LNHDA, SQIVND (reference sequence). The DNA of the CDR3 is TGTGCCAGTAGTAGCCTTCAGGGGAGGGAGGATTCACCCCTCCACTTT. Protein: CASSSLQGREDSPLHF.

V and J are TRBV4-1 and TRBJ1-5; D remains ambiguous. V dropped 4 bases and J dropped 7 bases, with 23 bases sitting between them. This CDR3 comprises 17 residues. CDR1 and CDR2 (germline): MGHRA, YSYEKL. The CDR3 nucleotides read TGCGCCAGCAGCCGAAGTGCCACTTCGGAGGCGAGGCAGCCCCAGCATTTT. Protein sequence: CASSRSATSEARQPQHF.

The CDR3 protein is CASSLRAGSSYEQYF. The DNA for the CDR3 is TGTGCCAGCAGCTTGAGGGCGGGGAGCTCCTACGAGCAGTACTTC. The chain carries TRBV5-5 and TRBJ2-7; D perhaps matches TRBD2 (6 bases). Germline CDR1 SGHKS, CDR2 YYEKEE (reference sequence). V was trimmed by 1 base and J by 0 bases, leaving 11 bases between them. The CDR3 consists of 15 residues.

The chain has TRBV28 and TRBJ2-5; D gene unclear. The assigned J gene may be wrong: the sequence end matches TRBJ2-7 better. Germline values: CDR1 MDHEN, CDR2 SYDVKM. The CDR3 runs to 11 residues. CDR3 DNA sequence: TGTGCCAGCAGTTTATACTACGAGCAGTACTTC. Residues: CASSLYYEQYF.

DNA for the CDR3: TGTGCCAGCAGCTTAGCTCAAGGTGGGGGATCGGGTTCACCCCTCCACTTT. Translating gives CASSLAQGGGSGSPLHF. V gene TRBV11-2 combines with J gene TRBJ1-6; tentatively, D is TRBD1 (5 bases). Trimming removed 1 base from V and 9 bases from J, with 19 bases in between. The CDR3 runs 17 residues. Germline CDR1 reads SGHAT; CDR2 reads FQNNGV.

The rearrangement joins TRBV16 to TRBJ1-6, with a weak D call TRBD1 (5 bases). With 2 bases removed from V and 5 bases from J, the gap between germline ends came to 10 bases. The CDR3 covers 15 residues. CDR1 is KGHSY and CDR2 is FQNENV in the germline V gene. CDR3 bases: TGTGCCAGCAGCCAAAGGGGAGACGATAATTCACCCCTCCACTTT. Translated: CASSQRGDDNSPLHF.

The rearrangement links TRBV29-1 to TRBJ2-5; 12 bases line up with TRBD2. This CDR3 comprises 16 residues. V lost 8 bases to trimming and J lost 2 bases; unmatched junction nucleotides: 12. Germline CDR1 SQVTM, CDR2 ANQGSEA. CDR3 coding DNA: TGCAGCTTTCGACTAGCGGGGGCTTTCCCACAAGAGACCCAGTACTTC. It yields the protein CSFRLAGAFPQETQYF. The full variable domain, its missing parts supplied by reference TRBV29-1 and TRBJ2-5, is SAVISQKPSRDICQRGTSLTIQCQVDSQVTMMFWYRQQPGQSLTLIATANQGSEATYESGFVIDKFPISRPNLTFSTLTVSNMSPEDSSIYLCSFRLAGAFPQETQYFGPGTRLLVL.

V usage is TRBV9 and J usage is TRBJ2-1; weak D call: TRBD2 (7 bases). The length of the CDR3 is 15 residues. CDR1 is SGDLS and CDR2 is YYNGEE in the germline V gene. The V gene lost 3 bases and the J gene lost 2 bases, with 12 bases spanning the gap. The CDR3 DNA reads as TGTGCCAGCAGCGCCGCGGGGGCCCCCTACAATGAGCAGTTCTTC. It codes for CASSAAGAPYNEQFF. The entire variable domain, with the rest obtained from reference TRBV9 and TRBJ2-1, is as follows: DSGVTQTPKHLITATGQRVTLRCSPRSGDLSVYWYQQSLDQGLQFLIQYYNGEERAKGNILERFSAQQFPDLHSELNLSSLELGDSALYFCASSAAGAPYNEQFFGPGTRLTVL.

The chain employs TRBV10-3 and TRBJ1-1; D not certain. Looked up from germline, CDR1 is ENHRY and CDR2 is SYGVKD. The CDR3 runs to 11 residues. Trimming removed 2 bases from V and 11 bases from J, with 9 bases in between. The CDR3 loop is CAISEEGVAFF. CDR3 sequence (DNA): TGTGCCATCAGTGAGGAGGGTGTCGCTTTCTTT.

This clone was counted a single time. The gene calls are TRBV9 and TRBJ1-2; D gene ambiguous. Germline V CDR1 and CDR2: SGDLS, YYNGEE. V was clipped by 0 bases and J by 0 bases, with 6 bases between them. The CDR3 consists of 14 residues. The CDR3 DNA reads TGTGCCAGCAGCGTAGGGACCTCTAACTATGGCTACACCTTC. Translating gives CASSVGTSNYGYTF.

The chain has TRBV2 and TRBJ2-5, with no clear D. Germline CDR1 and CDR2: SNHLY and FYNNEI. CDR3 length: 13 residues. Trimming removed 7 bases at V and 2 bases at J, with 11 bases between. As DNA, the CDR3 is TGTGCCAGCAAAAAAGGGTTTCAAGAGACCCAGTACTTC. Translated: CASKKGFQETQYF.

The chain is built from TRBV14 and TRBJ1-1, with 7 bases lining up with TRBD1. The CDR3 totals 14 residues. V gave up 5 bases and J gave up 3 bases; unmatched junction bases: 6. CDR1 and CDR2 (germline): SGHDN, FVKESK. Here the CDR3 DNA reads TGTGCCAGCAGCGTTCAGGGGGTGGACACTGAAGCTTTCTTT. It is translated as CASSVQGVDTEAFF.